This T cell receptor beta chain was captured by sequencing in a study of T cell changes during pregnancy in multiple sclerosis. V dropped 0 bases and J dropped 1 base, with 16 bases sitting between them. Germline lookup yields CDR1 SGHRS and CDR2 YFSETQ. This CDR3 comprises 17 residues. Measured with immunoSEQ multiplex PCR; TCRdb has only the in-frame clones, and not every one. The table records nearly 50,000 clones, approximately 93% of them present only once. The chain employs TRBV5-1 and TRBJ1-1; possible D gene TRBD1, 6 bases. The TCR comes from a female donor with multiple sclerosis, enrolled in a pregnancy study. This material consisted of CD4+ T cells from peripheral blood mononuclear cells, taken in the first trimester of pregnancy. CDR3 region: CASSLEGGPGRNTEAFF. The CDR3 nucleotides read TGCGCCAGCAGCTTGGAGGGGGGGCCAGGGCGGAACACTGAAGCTTTCTTT.